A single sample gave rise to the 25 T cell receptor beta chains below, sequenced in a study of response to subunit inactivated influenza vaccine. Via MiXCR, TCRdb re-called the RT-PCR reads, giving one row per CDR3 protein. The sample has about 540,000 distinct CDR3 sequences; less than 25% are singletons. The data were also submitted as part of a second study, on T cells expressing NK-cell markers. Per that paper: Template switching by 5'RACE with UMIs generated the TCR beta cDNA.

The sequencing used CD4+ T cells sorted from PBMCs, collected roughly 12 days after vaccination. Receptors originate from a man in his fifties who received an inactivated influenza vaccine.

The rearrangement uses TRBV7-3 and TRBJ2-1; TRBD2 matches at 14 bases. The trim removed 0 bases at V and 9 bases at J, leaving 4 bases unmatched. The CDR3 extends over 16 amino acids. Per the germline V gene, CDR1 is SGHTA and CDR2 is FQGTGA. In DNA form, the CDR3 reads TGTGCCAGCAGCTTAACCGGGACTAGCGGGAGTCGTGAGCAGTTCTTC. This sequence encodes CASSLTGTSGSREQFF. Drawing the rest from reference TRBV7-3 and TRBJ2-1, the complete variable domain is GAGVSQTPSNKVTEKGKYVELRCDPISGHTALYWYRQSLGQGPEFLIYFQGTGAADDSGLPNDRFFAVRPEGSVSTLKIQRTERGDSAVYLCASSLTGTSGSREQFFGPGTRLTVL.

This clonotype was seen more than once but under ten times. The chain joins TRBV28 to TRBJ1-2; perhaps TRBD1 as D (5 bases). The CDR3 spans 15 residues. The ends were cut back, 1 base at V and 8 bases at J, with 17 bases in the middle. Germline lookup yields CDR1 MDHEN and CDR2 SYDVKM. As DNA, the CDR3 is TGTGCCAGCAGTTTATCGGGCAGGGAATCTCGGGGCTACACCTTC. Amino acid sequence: CASSLSGRESRGYTF.

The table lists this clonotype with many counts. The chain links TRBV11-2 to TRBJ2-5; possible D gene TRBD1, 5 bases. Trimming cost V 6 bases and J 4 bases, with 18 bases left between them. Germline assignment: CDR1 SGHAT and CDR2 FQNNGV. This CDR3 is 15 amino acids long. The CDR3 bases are TGTGCCAGCAGTCGCCCAGGGCCAGGAGCAGAGACCCAGTACTTC. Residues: CASSRPGPGAETQYF.

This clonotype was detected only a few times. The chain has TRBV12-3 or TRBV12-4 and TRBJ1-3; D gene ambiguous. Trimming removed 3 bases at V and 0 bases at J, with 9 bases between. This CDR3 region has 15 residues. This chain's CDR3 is CASSLIDGSGNTIYF. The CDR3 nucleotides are TGTGCCAGCAGTTTGATCGACGGCTCTGGAAACACCATATATTTT.

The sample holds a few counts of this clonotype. The DNA of the CDR3 is TGTGCCAGCAGCTTACGGGACAGGGTTTCAGAGACCCAGTACTTC. It specifies CASSLRDRVSETQYF. J is TRBJ2-5 and V is TRBV7-2; 9 bases are shared with TRBD1. V shed 2 bases, J shed 4 bases, and the junction held 5 bases outside the gene matches. The length of the CDR3 is 15 residues. CDR1 is SGHTA, CDR2 FQGNSA, per germline. Full variable domain (missing parts from reference TRBV7-2 and TRBJ2-5): GAGVSQSPSNKVTEKGKDVELRCDPISGHTALYWYRQSLGQGLEFLIYFQGNSAPDKSGLPSDRFSAERTGGSVSTLTIQRTQQEDSAVYLCASSLRDRVSETQYFGPGTRLLVL.

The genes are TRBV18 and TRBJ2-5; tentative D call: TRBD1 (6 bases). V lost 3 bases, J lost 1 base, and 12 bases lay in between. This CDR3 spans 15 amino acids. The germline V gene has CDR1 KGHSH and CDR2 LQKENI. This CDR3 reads CASSPPGHLQETQYF. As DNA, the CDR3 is TGTGCCAGCTCACCTCCGGGACACCTCCAAGAGACCCAGTACTTC. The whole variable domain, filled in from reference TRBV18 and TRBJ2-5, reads NAGVMQNPRHLVRRRGQEARLRCSPMKGHSHVYWYRQLPEEGLKFMVYLQKENIIDESGMPKERFSAEFPKEGPSILRIQQVVRGDSAAYFCASSPPGHLQETQYFGPGTRLLVL.

CDR3 protein: CASSQAGQIYGYTF. For the CDR3, the DNA is TGTGCCAGCAGCCAAGCGGGACAGATCTATGGCTACACCTTC. This chain links TRBV3-1 with TRBJ1-2; 7 bases are shared with TRBD1. The CDR3 runs to 14 residues. Looked up from germline, CDR1 is LGHDT and CDR2 is YNNKEL (reference sequence). Germline trimming cut 1 base from V and 4 bases from J; bases unmatched to any gene: 3.

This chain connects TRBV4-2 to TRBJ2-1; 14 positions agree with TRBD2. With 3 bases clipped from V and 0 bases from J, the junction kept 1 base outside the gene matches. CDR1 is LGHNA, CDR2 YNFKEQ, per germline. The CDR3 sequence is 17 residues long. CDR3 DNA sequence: TGTGCCAGCAGCCAGGGACTAGCGGGGGACTCCTACAATGAGCAGTTCTTC. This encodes CASSQGLAGDSYNEQFF.

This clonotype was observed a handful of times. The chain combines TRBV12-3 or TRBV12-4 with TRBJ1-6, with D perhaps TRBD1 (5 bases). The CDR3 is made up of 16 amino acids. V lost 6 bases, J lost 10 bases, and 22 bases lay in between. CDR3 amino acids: CASSLAGTVRRSPLHF. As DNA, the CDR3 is TGTGCCAGCAGCCTCGCAGGGACCGTAAGGAGATCACCCCTCCACTTT.

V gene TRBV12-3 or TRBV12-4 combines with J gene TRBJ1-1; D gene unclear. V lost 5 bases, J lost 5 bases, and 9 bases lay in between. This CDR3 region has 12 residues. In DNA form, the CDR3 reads TGTGCCAGCAGTAAATCCCTGACTGAAGCTTTCTTT. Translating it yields CASSKSLTEAFF.

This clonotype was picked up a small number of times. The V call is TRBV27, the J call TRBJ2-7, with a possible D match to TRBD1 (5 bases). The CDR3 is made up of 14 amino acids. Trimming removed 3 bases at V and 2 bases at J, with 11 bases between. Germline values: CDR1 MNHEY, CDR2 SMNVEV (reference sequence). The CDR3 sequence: CASSLWSGTYEQYF. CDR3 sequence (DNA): TGTGCCAGCAGTTTGTGGTCAGGGACCTACGAGCAGTACTTC.

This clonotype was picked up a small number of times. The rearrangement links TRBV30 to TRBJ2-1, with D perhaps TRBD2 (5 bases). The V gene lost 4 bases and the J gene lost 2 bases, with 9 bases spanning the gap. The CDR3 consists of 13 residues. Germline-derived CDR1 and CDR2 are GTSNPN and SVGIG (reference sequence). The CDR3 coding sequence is TGTGCCTGGACCGGACTGGCCTACAATGAGCAGTTCTTC. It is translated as CAWTGLAYNEQFF.

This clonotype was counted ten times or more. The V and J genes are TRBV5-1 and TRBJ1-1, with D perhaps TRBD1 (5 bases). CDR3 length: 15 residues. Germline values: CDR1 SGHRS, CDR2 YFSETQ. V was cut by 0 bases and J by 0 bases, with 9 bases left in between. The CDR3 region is CASSLGGPMNTEAFF. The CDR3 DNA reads TGCGCCAGCAGCTTGGGGGGACCCATGAACACTGAAGCTTTCTTT. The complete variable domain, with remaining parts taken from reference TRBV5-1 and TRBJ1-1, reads KAGVTQTPRYLIKTRGQQVTLSCSPISGHRSVSWYQQTPGQGLQFLFEYFSETQRNKGNFPGRFSGRQFSNSRSEMNVSTLELGDSALYLCASSLGGPMNTEAFFGQGTRLTVV.

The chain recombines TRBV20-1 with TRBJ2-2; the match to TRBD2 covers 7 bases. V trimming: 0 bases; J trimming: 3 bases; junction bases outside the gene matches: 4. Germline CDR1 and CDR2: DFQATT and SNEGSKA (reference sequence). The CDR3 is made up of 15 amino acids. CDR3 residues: CSARDFRGDTGELFF. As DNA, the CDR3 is TGCAGTGCTAGAGATTTTCGGGGGGACACCGGGGAGCTGTTTTTT.

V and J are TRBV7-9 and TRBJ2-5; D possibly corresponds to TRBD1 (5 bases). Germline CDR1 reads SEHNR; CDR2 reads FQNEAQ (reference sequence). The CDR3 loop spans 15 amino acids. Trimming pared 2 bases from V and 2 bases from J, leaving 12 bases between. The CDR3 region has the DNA TGTGCCAGCAGCTTAAGGGGTAACGGACAAGAGACCCAGTACTTC. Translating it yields CASSLRGNGQETQYF.

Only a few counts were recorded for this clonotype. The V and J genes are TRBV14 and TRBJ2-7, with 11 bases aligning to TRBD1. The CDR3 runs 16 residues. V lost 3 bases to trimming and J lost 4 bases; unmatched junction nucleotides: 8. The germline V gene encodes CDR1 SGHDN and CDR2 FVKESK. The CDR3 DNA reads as TGTGCCAGCAGCCAGTACCGGGACAGGGGGAAGTACGAGCAGTACTTC. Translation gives CASSQYRDRGKYEQYF.

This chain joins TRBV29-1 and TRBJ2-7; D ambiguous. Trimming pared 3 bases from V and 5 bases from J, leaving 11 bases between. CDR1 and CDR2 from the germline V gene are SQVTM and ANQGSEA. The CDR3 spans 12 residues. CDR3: CSVDRPGDEQYF. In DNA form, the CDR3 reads TGCAGCGTTGACAGGCCCGGAGACGAGCAGTACTTC.

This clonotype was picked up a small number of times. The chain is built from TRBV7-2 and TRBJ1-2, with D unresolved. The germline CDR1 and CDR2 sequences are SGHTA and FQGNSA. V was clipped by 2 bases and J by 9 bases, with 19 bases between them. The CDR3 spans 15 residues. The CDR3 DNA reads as TGTGCCAGCAGCTTAATGTCAGGTCAAGTGAATAGCTACACCTTC. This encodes CASSLMSGQVNSYTF.

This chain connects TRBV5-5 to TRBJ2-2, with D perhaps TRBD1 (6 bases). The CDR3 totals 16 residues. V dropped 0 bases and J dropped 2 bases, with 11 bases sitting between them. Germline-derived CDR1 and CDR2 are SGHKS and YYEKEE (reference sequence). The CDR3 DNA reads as TGTGCCAGCAGCTTGGCCCCTGGGACAAACACCGGGGAGCTGTTTTTT. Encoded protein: CASSLAPGTNTGELFF. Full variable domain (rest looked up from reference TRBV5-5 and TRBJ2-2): DAGVTQSPTHLIKTRGQQVTLRCSPISGHKSVSWYQQVLGQGPQFIFQYYEKEERGRGNFPDRFSARQFPNYSSELNVNALLLGDSALYLCASSLAPGTNTGELFFGEGSRLTVL.

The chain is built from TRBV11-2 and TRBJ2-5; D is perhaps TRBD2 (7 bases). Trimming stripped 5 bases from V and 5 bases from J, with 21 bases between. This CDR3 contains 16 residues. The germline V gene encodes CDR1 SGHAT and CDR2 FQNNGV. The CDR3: CASSPLGGALSETQYF. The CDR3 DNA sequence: TGTGCCAGCAGCCCCCTAGGGGGGGCCCTATCGGAGACCCAGTACTTC. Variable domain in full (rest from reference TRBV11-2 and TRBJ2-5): EAGVAQSPRYKIIEKRQSVAFWCNPISGHATLYWYQQILGQGPKLLIQFQNNGVVDDSQLPKDRFSAERLKGVDSTLKIQPAKLEDSAVYLCASSPLGGALSETQYFGPGTRLLVL.

The DNA of the CDR3 is TGTGCCAGCAGCTTAAGTCTGGGGGGCACCGGGGAGCTGTTTTTT. Translating it yields CASSLSLGGTGELFF. The chain couples TRBV7-2 to TRBJ2-2; D possibly corresponds to TRBD2 (6 bases). V gave up 2 bases and J gave up 4 bases, with 11 bases separating them. CDR3 length equals 15 residues. Germline V gene data show CDR1 as SGHTA and CDR2 as FQGNSA.

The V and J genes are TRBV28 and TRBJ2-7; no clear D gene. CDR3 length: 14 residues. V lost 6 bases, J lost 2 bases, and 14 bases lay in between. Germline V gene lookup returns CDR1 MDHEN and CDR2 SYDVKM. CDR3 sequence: CASRGPRPTYEQYF. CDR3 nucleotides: TGTGCCAGCAGAGGACCAAGACCTACCTACGAGCAGTACTTC.

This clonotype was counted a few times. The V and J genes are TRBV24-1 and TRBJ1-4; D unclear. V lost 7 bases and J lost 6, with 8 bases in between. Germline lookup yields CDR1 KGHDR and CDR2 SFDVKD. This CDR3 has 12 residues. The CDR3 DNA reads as TGTGCCACCAGCGGACTGGATGAAAAACTGTTTTTT. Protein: CATSGLDEKLFF.

The CDR3 DNA sequence: TGCAGTGTTCCTATCCCGGGAGGGCGAGAGACCCAGTACTTC. Protein: CSVPIPGGRETQYF. This chain links TRBV20-1 with TRBJ2-5, with 8 bases aligning to TRBD2. From germline, CDR1 is DFQATT and CDR2 SNEGSKA (reference sequence). The ends lost 7 bases at V and 4 bases at J; junction bases unmatched: 11. The CDR3 contains 14 residues.

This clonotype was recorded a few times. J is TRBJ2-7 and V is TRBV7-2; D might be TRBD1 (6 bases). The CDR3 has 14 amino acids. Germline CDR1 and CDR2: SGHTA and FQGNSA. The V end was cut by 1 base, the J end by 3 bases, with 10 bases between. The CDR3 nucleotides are TGTGCCAGCAGCTTAGAAGCAGGGGACTACGAGCAGTACTTC. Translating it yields CASSLEAGDYEQYF.